The 19 T cell receptor beta chains listed next were all sequenced from one sample in a study of T-cell memory formation after mild COVID-19. TCRdb re-analysed the 5' RACE reads in MiXCR, keeping a single row per CDR3 protein. Here the sample spans 300,000 to 350,000 distinct CDR3 sequences, roughly a fifth being singletons. The sample was PBMCs or a T cell subset sorted from them (not recorded which). The receptor set was obtained from a young man who had mild COVID-19 (a few samples of this study predate the infection). Cell type and time point are not known.

The gene calls are TRBV7-3 and TRBJ2-5; D perhaps matches TRBD2 (6 bases). Looked up from germline, CDR1 is SGHTA and CDR2 is FQGTGA. Trimming took off 4 bases at V and 5 bases at J, with 17 bases between the two ends. The CDR3 contains 15 residues. The CDR3 nucleotides are TGTGCCAGCAGCTCGCATGGCGGGGAATGGGAGACCCAGTACTTC. Protein sequence: CASSSHGGEWETQYF.

This clonotype was seen only a few times. The chain links TRBV7-2 to TRBJ1-2, with 7 bases identical to TRBD1. The CDR3 contains 13 residues. V lost 6 bases to trimming and J lost 4 bases; unmatched junction nucleotides: 5. In germline, CDR1 is SGHTA, CDR2 FQGNSA. The CDR3 is CASRGQSVYGYTF. CDR3 bases: TGTGCCAGCAGGGGACAGTCGGTCTATGGCTACACCTTC.

This clonotype has only a few counts. The DNA for the CDR3 is TGTGCCAGCAGTCCGTCGGACAGGGGGGACACTGAAGCTTTCTTT. Amino acids: CASSPSDRGDTEAFF. The chain combines TRBV12-3 or TRBV12-4 with TRBJ1-1, with 10 positions matching TRBD1. V lost 5 bases to trimming and J lost 3 bases; unmatched junction nucleotides: 6. This CDR3 has 15 residues.

This clonotype was picked up a small number of times. The CDR3 region is CAGSGLGRQDTQYF. The CDR3 DNA sequence: TGTGCCGGGTCCGGGCTGGGGCGGCAGGATACGCAGTATTTT. This rearrangement joins TRBV6-1 to TRBJ2-3; TRBD1 might be the D (5 bases). Trimming stripped 11 bases from V and 6 bases from J, with 21 bases between. Germline V gene lookup returns CDR1 MNHNS and CDR2 SASEGT. This CDR3 is built from 14 residues.

This chain uses TRBV18 with TRBJ1-2; 7 positions agree with TRBD1. Germline CDR1 is KGHSH and CDR2 is LQKENI. V shed 4 bases and J 5 bases; nucleotides not matched to a gene: 13. This CDR3 contains 16 residues. CDR3: CASSLAGGQNTYGYTF. The CDR3, as DNA: TGTGCCAGCTCACTAGCAGGGGGACAGAATACTTATGGCTACACCTTC.

In regard to this clonotype: As the CDR3 is not closed by the conserved phenylalanine or tryptophan, this likely results from a read error. This rearrangement joins TRBV6-2 or TRBV6-3 to TRBJ2-4; 11 positions agree with TRBD2. V lost 6 bases and J lost 0; bases outside the gene matches: 10. The CDR3 loop spans 18 amino acids. Germline lookup yields CDR1 MNHEY and CDR2 SVGEGT. The CDR3 spells CASRPRGTSGIAKNIQYL. The DNA for the CDR3 is TGTGCCAGCAGACCGCGCGGGACTAGCGGTATAGCCAAAAACATTCAGTACTTA.

This clonotype was counted between two and nine times. The rearrangement links TRBV4-3 to TRBJ1-2; no clear D. The CDR3 is made up of 13 amino acids. Germline CDR1 LGHNA, CDR2 YSLEER. V was trimmed by 4 bases and J by 8 bases, leaving 14 bases between them. This CDR3 is CASSRRIGEGYTF. CDR3 nucleotides: TGCGCCAGCAGCCGGCGTATCGGAGAGGGCTACACCTTC.

The chain employs TRBV24-1 and TRBJ2-1, with 7 nucleotides matching TRBD1. This CDR3 has 16 residues. After removal of 7 bases from V and 0 bases from J, the junction contained 8 bases not matched to a gene. From germline, CDR1 is KGHDR and CDR2 SFDVKD. Here the CDR3 reads CATRLGQAISYNEQFF. CDR3 nucleotide sequence: TGTGCCACCAGACTCGGACAGGCCATCTCCTACAATGAGCAGTTCTTC.

The V gene is TRBV20-1, the J gene TRBJ2-1; 7 bases are a match to TRBD2. CDR3 length equals 15 residues. Germline V gene data show CDR1 as DFQATT and CDR2 as SNEGSKA (reference sequence). V gave up 2 bases and J gave up 4 bases; unmatched junction bases: 8. The CDR3 loop is CSARPSSGPYNEQFF. CDR3 nucleotides: TGCAGTGCTAGACCTTCTAGCGGACCTTACAATGAGCAGTTCTTC.

This clonotype was detected only a few times. V usage is TRBV6-2 or TRBV6-3 and J usage is TRBJ2-7; D not certain. The CDR3 sequence is 13 residues long. Trimming removed 2 bases at V and 4 bases at J, with 9 bases between. The germline V gene encodes CDR1 MNHEY and CDR2 SVGEGT. CDR3 coding DNA: TGTGCCAGCAGTTACAGTCGGGTGTACGAGCAGTACTTC. This encodes CASSYSRVYEQYF.

This clonotype was detected only a few times. Germline and junction disagree at one end, which may indicate a read error. DNA for the CDR3: TGTGCCAGCAGCCGAACAGGGAATTCAGCCCTCCACTTT. It translates to CASSRTGNSALHF. The rearrangement joins TRBV7-2 to TRBJ1-6; possibly TRBD1 for D (6 bases). Per the germline V gene, CDR1 is SGHTA and CDR2 is FQGNSA. The CDR3 is 13 residues long. Supplemented by reference TRBV7-2 and TRBJ1-6, the full variable domain reads GAGVSQSPSNKVTEKGKDVELRCDPISGHTALYWYRQSLGQGLEFLIYFQGNSAPDKSGLPSDRFSAERTGGSVSTLTIQRTQQEDSAVYLCASSRTGNSALHFGNGTRLTVT.

The V gene is TRBV5-1, the J gene TRBJ2-2, with 10 nucleotides matching TRBD1. This CDR3 is built from 17 residues. CDR1 is SGHRS and CDR2 is YFSETQ in the germline V gene. The V segment lost 0 bases and the J segment 4 bases; nucleotides outside the gene matches: 6. The CDR3 spells CASSLAARTGGTGELFF. As DNA, the CDR3 is TGCGCCAGCAGCTTGGCCGCCAGGACAGGGGGCACCGGGGAGCTGTTTTTT.

This clonotype was seen only a few times. J is TRBJ2-4 and V is TRBV6-5, with D tentatively TRBD1 or TRBD2 (5 bases each). Germline V lookup: CDR1 MNHEY, CDR2 SVGAGI. V was pared by 2 bases and J by 7 bases, with 15 bases between. This CDR3 contains 15 residues. The CDR3 DNA follows: TGTGCCAGCAGTTACGGACGGGGCCTCGGGAACATTCAGTACTTC. It codes for CASSYGRGLGNIQYF.

This clonotype was observed a few times. The chain recombines TRBV6-2 or TRBV6-3 with TRBJ2-1; maybe TRBD1 (8 bases). The V end was cut by 5 bases, the J end by 8 bases, with 22 bases between. Germline values: CDR1 MNHEY, CDR2 SVGEGT. The CDR3 contains 16 residues. The chain's CDR3 is CASSSGAGTGGDEQFF. The CDR3 DNA sequence: TGTGCCAGCAGTAGCGGGGCCGGGACAGGTGGGGATGAGCAGTTCTTC.

This chain uses TRBV4-3 with TRBJ2-2; D unresolved. V was cut by 0 bases and J by 3 bases, with 5 bases left in between. This CDR3 comprises 14 residues. Germline V gives CDR1 LGHNA, CDR2 YSLEER. The DNA of the CDR3 is TGCGCCAGCAGCCAAGAGGTCTACACCGGGGAGCTGTTTTTT. Its protein is CASSQEVYTGELFF.

This clonotype was observed a few times. V is TRBV27 and J is TRBJ2-1; 8 nucleotides match TRBD2. The CDR3 consists of 16 residues. J was trimmed by 7 bases and V by 6 bases; bases with no gene match: 14. The germline V gene encodes CDR1 MNHEY and CDR2 SMNVEV (reference sequence). The CDR3 here is CASSPPSAGGGNEQFF. As DNA, the CDR3 is TGTGCCAGCAGCCCCCCGAGTGCGGGGGGCGGGAATGAGCAGTTCTTC.

This sequence joins TRBV6-1 and TRBJ2-3; no clear D gene. V dropped 8 bases and J dropped 2 bases, with 8 bases sitting between them. This CDR3 has 12 residues. Germline values: CDR1 MNHNS, CDR2 SASEGT. This CDR3 is CASESITDTQYF. The CDR3 bases are TGTGCCAGCGAGTCTATCACAGATACGCAGTATTTT.

This clonotype was counted between two and nine times. V gene TRBV5-1 combines with J gene TRBJ2-3, with TRBD1 matching over 9 bases. The CDR3 has 14 residues. V shed 7 bases and J 3 bases; nucleotides not matched to a gene: 6. Per the germline V gene, CDR1 is SGHRS and CDR2 is YFSETQ. CDR3 nucleotides: TGCGCCAGCGGACGGACAGGGGTGACAGATACGCAGTATTTT. The encoded protein is CASGRTGVTDTQYF.

This clonotype occurred a few times. The chain has TRBV5-1 and TRBJ2-3; tentatively, D is TRBD2 (5 bases). The V gene's germline CDR1 is SGHRS and CDR2 YFSETQ. This CDR3 has 14 amino acids. The V and J ends lost 0 bases and 5 bases respectively, with 10 bases between them. CDR3 nucleotide sequence: TGCGCCAGCAGCTTGGCTTCCGAGGGAGATACGCAGTATTTT. Amino acids: CASSLASEGDTQYF.